This T cell receptor (beta chain) is from a study of blood T cell repertoires in COVID-19. On the study more broadly: PBMCs, B-cell-depleted T cells, or T cells were the source of the cDNA or gDNA that made up the material.

This clone was seen a few times. As processed by the authors: Using reference gene primer amplification, nucleated cell counts were estimated. Produced via immunoSEQ multiplex PCR; TCRdb's table is partial and in-frame only. D and trimming were read from the DNA, whereas the V and J calls and clone size are those reported in that table. The table shows tens of thousands of clones, with around 83% occurring only once. V was clipped by 2 bases and J by 6 bases, with 10 bases between them. The CDR3 covers 13 residues. Germline CDR1 and CDR2: MNHNS and SASEGT. J is TRBJ1-2 and V is TRBV6-1; no clear D gene. The sequence came from a human donor in a cohort sampled during active COVID-19. The specimen was peripheral blood. The CDR3 spells CASSESRDDGYTF. CDR3 coding DNA: TGTGCCAGCAGTGAATCGCGAGATGATGGCTACACCTTC.